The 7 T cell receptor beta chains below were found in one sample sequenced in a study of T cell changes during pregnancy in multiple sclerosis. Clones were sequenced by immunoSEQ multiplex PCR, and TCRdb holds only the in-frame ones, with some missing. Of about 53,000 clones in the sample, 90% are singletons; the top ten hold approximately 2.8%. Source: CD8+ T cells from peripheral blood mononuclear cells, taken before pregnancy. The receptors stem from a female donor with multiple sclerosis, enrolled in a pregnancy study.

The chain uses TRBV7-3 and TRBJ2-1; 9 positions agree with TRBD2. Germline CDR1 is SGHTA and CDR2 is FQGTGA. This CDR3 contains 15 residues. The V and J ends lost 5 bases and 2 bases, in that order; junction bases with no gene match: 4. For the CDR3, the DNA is TGTGCCAGCAGCACCGGCGGGGGGGCCTACAATGAGCAGTTCTTC. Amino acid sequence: CASSTGGGAYNEQFF.

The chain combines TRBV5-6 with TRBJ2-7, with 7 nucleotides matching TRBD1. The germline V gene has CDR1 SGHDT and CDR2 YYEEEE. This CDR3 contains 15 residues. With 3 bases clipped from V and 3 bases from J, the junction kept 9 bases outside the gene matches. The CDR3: CASSSGQGVVYEQYF. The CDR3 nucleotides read TGTGCCAGCAGCTCGGGGCAGGGGGTTGTCTACGAGCAGTACTTC.

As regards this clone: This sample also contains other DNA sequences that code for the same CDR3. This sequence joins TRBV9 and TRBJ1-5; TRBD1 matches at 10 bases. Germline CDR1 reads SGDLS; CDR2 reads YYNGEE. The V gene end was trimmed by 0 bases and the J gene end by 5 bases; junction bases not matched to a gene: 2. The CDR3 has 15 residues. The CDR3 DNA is TGTGCCAGCAGCGTAGGGGACAGGGGTGATCAGCCCCAGCATTTT. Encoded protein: CASSVGDRGDQPQHF.

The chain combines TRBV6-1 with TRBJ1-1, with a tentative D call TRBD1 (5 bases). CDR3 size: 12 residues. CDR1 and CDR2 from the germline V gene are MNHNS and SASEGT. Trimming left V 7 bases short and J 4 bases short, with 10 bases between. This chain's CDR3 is CASIGGGTEAFF. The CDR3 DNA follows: TGTGCCAGCATCGGGGGGGGCACTGAAGCTTTCTTT.

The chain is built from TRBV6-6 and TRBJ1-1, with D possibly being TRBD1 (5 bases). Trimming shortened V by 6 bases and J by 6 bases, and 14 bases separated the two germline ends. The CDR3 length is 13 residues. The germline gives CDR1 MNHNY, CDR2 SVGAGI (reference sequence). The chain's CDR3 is CASRTTGGAEAFF. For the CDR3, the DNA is TGTGCCAGCAGGACAACTGGGGGGGCTGAAGCTTTCTTT.

CDR3 residues: CASSGRQGEQYF. CDR3 nucleotide sequence: TGTGCCAGCAGCGGAAGACAGGGCGAGCAGTACTTC. This chain connects TRBV7-9 to TRBJ2-7; 7 bases match TRBD1. The CDR3 contains 12 residues. Germline V gene data show CDR1 as SEHNR and CDR2 as FQNEAQ (reference sequence). The trim removed 5 bases at V and 6 bases at J, leaving 4 bases unmatched.

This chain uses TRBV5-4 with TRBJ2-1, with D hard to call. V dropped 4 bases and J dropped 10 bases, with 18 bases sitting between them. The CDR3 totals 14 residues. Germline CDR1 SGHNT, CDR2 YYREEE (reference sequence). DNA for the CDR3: TGTGCCAGCAGCGTGCTAGGTTCTCCCATGGAGCAGTTCTTC. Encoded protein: CASSVLGSPMEQFF.